These 5 T cell receptor beta chains originate from one sample sequenced in a study of blood T cell repertoires in COVID-19. The table came from immunoSEQ multiplex PCR; TCRdb's copy has only in-frame clones and leaves some out. The table shows around 300,000 clones, with about 88% occurring only once. The sequenced material came from PBMCs or T cells enriched from blood (not recorded which). The receptor source for this set is a woman aged 50 to 65 who had recovered from COVID-19.

The rearrangement uses TRBV28 and TRBJ2-4; no clear D. Looked up from germline, CDR1 is MDHEN and CDR2 is SYDVKM. Trimming removed 2 bases at V and 0 bases at J, with 11 bases between. There are 16 residues in the CDR3. The CDR3 region has the DNA TGTGCCAGCAGTTTAGAACAGTTAATAGCCAAAAACATTCAGTACTTC. Protein: CASSLEQLIAKNIQYF.

The chain couples TRBV5-1 to TRBJ1-4; the match to TRBD1 covers 9 bases. The germline gives CDR1 SGHRS, CDR2 YFSETQ. The junction had 3 bases not matched to a gene; V was cut back by 0 bases and J by 0 bases. The CDR3 covers 17 residues. This CDR3 reads CASSLGQGVSTNEKLFF. For the CDR3, the DNA is TGCGCCAGCAGCTTGGGACAGGGGGTGTCAACTAATGAAAAACTGTTTTTT.

The chain uses TRBV7-2 and TRBJ1-1, with D perhaps TRBD1 (5 bases). CDR1 and CDR2 from the germline V gene are SGHTA and FQGNSA. The CDR3 consists of 14 residues. V lost 1 base to trimming and J lost 2 bases, with 8 bases between them. CDR3 sequence (DNA): TGTGCCAGCAGCTTAGTTGGGGCAAACACTGAAGCTTTCTTT. Translation: CASSLVGANTEAFF. Full variable domain (missing parts from reference TRBV7-2 and TRBJ1-1): GAGVSQSPSNKVTEKGKDVELRCDPISGHTALYWYRQSLGQGLEFLIYFQGNSAPDKSGLPSDRFSAERTGGSVSTLTIQRTQQEDSAVYLCASSLVGANTEAFFGQGTRLTVV.

The chain employs TRBV7-9 and TRBJ2-7; the D gene is possibly TRBD2 (5 bases). Trimming took 5 bases from V and 6 from J, leaving 11 bases between them. CDR3 size: 12 residues. Germline V CDR1 and CDR2: SEHNR, FQNEAQ (reference sequence). The CDR3 protein is CASSPGLSEQYF. The CDR3 DNA sequence: TGTGCCAGCAGCCCCGGACTCTCCGAGCAGTACTTC.

The V call is TRBV20-1, the J call TRBJ2-1; 7 nucleotides align to TRBD1. CDR1 is DFQATT and CDR2 is SNEGSKA in the germline V gene (reference sequence). The CDR3 runs 10 residues. CDR3 amino acids: CRGTGDEQFF. The CDR3 bases are TGCAGAGGAACAGGGGACGAGCAGTTCTTC.